These T cell receptor beta chains were read from a single sample in a study of blood T cells in healthy people across ages. One entry per CDR3 protein, called by TCRdb with MiXCR from the 5' RACE reads. The sample carries approximately 1.5 million distinct CDR3 sequences, about 42% recorded once. The sequenced sample consisted of blood. These TCRs come from a young woman in good health. Each CDR3 is given with its conserved first and last residue. Each record gives: J gene, V gene, D gene, clone size, CDR3 protein, CDR3 DNA. The D gene is left open where the match is weak. Expanded clones get a size class; other rows say once, few or many, or leave the size out.

>TRBJ1-5|TRBV28|TRBD1|-
CASSLEGQARQPQHF
TGTGCCAGCAGTTTAGAGGGACAGGCGCGTCAGCCCCAGCATTTT
>TRBJ2-5|TRBV4-2|-|few
CASSHAARETQYF
TGTGCCAGCAGTCATGCGGCGCGGGAGACCCAGTACTTC
>TRBJ2-5|TRBV6-5|-|-
CASSYEGASVETQYF
TGTGCCAGCAGTTACGAGGGGGCTAGCGTGGAGACCCAGTACTTC
>TRBJ2-5|TRBV29-1|TRBD2|few
CSVAASGLKETQYF
TGCAGCGTTGCCGCTAGCGGCCTAAAAGAGACCCAGTACTTC
>TRBJ2-1|TRBV20-1|-|-
CSARVGPQSYNEQFF
TGCAGTGCTAGGGTGGGACCCCAGTCCTACAATGAGCAGTTCTTC
>TRBJ1-1|TRBV20-1|-|few
CSASRVGNTEAFF
TGCAGTGCTAGCCGAGTCGGGAACACTGAAGCTTTCTTT
>TRBJ2-3|TRBV4-3|TRBD2|-
CASSQGSGLASDTQYF
TGCGCCAGCAGCCAAGGGAGCGGACTAGCGTCAGATACGCAGTATTTT
>TRBJ1-5|TRBV29-1|-|-
CSVGDNSYQPQHF
TGCAGCGTGGGAGACAATTCGTATCAGCCCCAGCATTTT
>TRBJ2-3|TRBV12-3/TRBV12-4|TRBD2|-
CAGSLPLWTSGADTQYF
TGTGCCGGCAGTTTACCACTCTGGACTAGCGGGGCAGATACGCAGTATTTT
>TRBJ1-4|TRBV9|-|once
CASSVAGGTNERLFF
TGTGCCAGCAGCGTAGCTGGGGGAACTAATGAAAGACTGTTTTTT
>TRBJ2-5|TRBV28|TRBD2|few
CASSLNDWTSGRVQTQYF
TGTGCCAGCAGTTTGAACGACTGGACTAGCGGGAGGGTGCAGACCCAGTACTTC
>TRBJ2-3|TRBV28|TRBD1|-
CATWIGTGGLADTQYF
TGTGCCACCTGGATAGGGACAGGGGGCCTTGCAGATACGCAGTATTTT
>TRBJ1-2|TRBV12-3/TRBV12-4|-|-
CASRVAGEVGYTF
TGTGCCAGCCGCGTCGCCGGGGAGGTTGGCTACACCTTC
>TRBJ1-2|TRBV12-3/TRBV12-4|TRBD1|few
CASRTGTGSYGYTF
TGTGCCAGCAGAACCGGGACAGGGAGCTATGGCTACACCTTC
>TRBJ2-5|TRBV5-6|-|-
CASSLGGTEYF
TGTGCCAGCAGCTTGGGAGGTACGGAGTACTTC
>TRBJ1-2|TRBV7-2|-|-
CASSHLVGQNYGYTF
TGTGCCAGCAGTCACCTGGTGGGCCAGAACTATGGCTACACCTTC
>TRBJ2-3|TRBV7-2|-|-
CASSLAQRGDTQYF
TGTGCCAGCAGCTTAGCTCAAAGGGGAGATACGCAGTATTTT
>TRBJ1-2|TRBV12-3/TRBV12-4|TRBD1|-
CASSCDRQGRGYTF
TGTGCCAGCAGTTGTGACCGACAGGGCCGGGGCTACACCTTC
>TRBJ2-1|TRBV2|TRBD1|-
CASSDTGGNEQFF
TGTGCCAGCAGTGATACAGGGGGGAATGAGCAGTTCTTC
>TRBJ2-5|TRBV28|-|-
CASSLLTETSQYF
TGTGCCAGCAGTTTGCTGACGGAGACCTCCCAGTACTTC
>TRBJ2-1|TRBV4-3|TRBD2|-
CASSLGTSGIDEQFF
TGCGCCAGCAGCTTGGGGACTAGCGGGATCGATGAGCAGTTCTTC
>TRBJ2-5|TRBV29-1|TRBD2|few
CSATEPSGSQETQYF
TGCAGCGCTACCGAGCCTAGCGGTAGTCAAGAGACCCAGTACTTC
>TRBJ2-1|TRBV4-2|TRBD2|-
CASSQTPGLAFYNEQFF
TGTGCCAGCAGCCAAACGCCGGGACTAGCGTTCTACAATGAGCAGTTCTTC
>TRBJ2-1|TRBV7-2|TRBD2|-
CANSLVSGGDEQFF
TGTGCCAACAGCTTAGTTAGCGGGGGGGATGAGCAGTTCTTC
>TRBJ1-5|TRBV12-3/TRBV12-4|-|-
CASGSPDQPQHF
TGTGCCAGTGGGTCCCCGGATCAGCCCCAGCATTTT
>TRBJ2-1|TRBV5-5|TRBD1|once
CASSWPGQGGEQFF
TGTGCCAGCAGCTGGCCCGGACAGGGAGGTGAGCAGTTCTTC
>TRBJ2-2|TRBV6-6|-|-
CASRIKIPGHGTGELFF
TGTGCCAGCAGGATTAAGATACCGGGACATGGCACCGGGGAGCTGTTTTTT
>TRBJ1-1|TRBV10-3|-|-
CAISKDSMNTKAFF
TGTGCCATCAGTAAGGACAGCATGAACACTAAAGCTTTCTTT
>TRBJ2-7|TRBV11-2|-|-
CASSPLSFSYEQYF
TGTGCCAGCAGCCCCTTATCCTTCTCCTACGAGCAGTACTTC
>TRBJ2-3|TRBV10-3|-|-
CAISRDSSTDTQYF
TGTGCCATCAGCCGGGACTCATCCACAGATACGCAGTATTTT
>TRBJ1-6|TRBV28|TRBD1|-
CASSTGGLSPLHF
TGTGCCAGCAGTACAGGGGGCCTTTCACCCCTCCACTTT
>TRBJ2-7|TRBV3-1|-|-
CASSLGLFEQYF
TGTGCCAGCAGCCTCGGACTGTTCGAGCAGTACTTC
>TRBJ2-3|TRBV2|TRBD2|-
CASSAVAGPTDTQYF
TGTGCCAGCAGTGCCGTAGCGGGGCCCACAGATACGCAGTATTTT
>TRBJ2-1|TRBV7-3|-|-
CASSSKGSNEQFF
TGTGCCAGCAGCTCCAAAGGAAGCAATGAGCAGTTCTTC
>TRBJ2-7|TRBV7-3|-|-
CASSLTASSDEQYF
TGTGCCAGCAGCTTAACGGCGTCGAGTGACGAGCAGTACTTC
>TRBJ2-1|TRBV25-1|-|few
CASSAILARSYNEQFF
TGTGCCAGCAGCGCAATCCTAGCGCGATCCTACAATGAGCAGTTCTTC
>TRBJ2-6|TRBV6-2/TRBV6-3|-|few
CASALAGANVLTF
TGTGCCAGCGCTTTAGCTGGGGCCAACGTCCTGACTTTC
>TRBJ1-1|TRBV5-1|-|-
CASSLAPPQAEAFF
TGCGCCAGCAGCTTGGCCCCCCCGCAAGCGGAAGCTTTCTTT
>TRBJ2-1|TRBV5-1|TRBD1|few
CASSLSQGASEQFF
TGCGCCAGCAGCTTGTCCCAGGGGGCTAGTGAGCAGTTCTTC
>TRBJ2-7|TRBV12-3/TRBV12-4|-|-
CASSPVMGPFEIQYF
TGTGCCAGCAGCCCCGTAATGGGACCTTTTGAGATCCAGTACTTC
>TRBJ2-1|TRBV30|-|few
CAWSVREQFF
TGTGCCTGGAGTGTGAGGGAGCAGTTCTTC
>TRBJ2-7|TRBV7-3|TRBD1|few
CASSKDRYSYEQYF
TGTGCCAGCAGCAAGGACAGGTATTCCTACGAGCAGTACTTC
>TRBJ2-3|TRBV6-7|-|-
CASSIRDKYTDTQYF
TGTGCCAGCAGTATCCGGGACAAATACACAGATACGCAGTATTTT
>TRBJ2-7|TRBV20-1|-|-
CRAIKGRISYEQYF
TGCAGGGCTATAAAGGGCAGAATATCATACGAGCAGTACTTC
>TRBJ2-1|TRBV6-5|TRBD2|-
CASSSIAGVSDNEQFF
TGTGCCAGCAGTTCCATAGCGGGGGTATCGGACAATGAGCAGTTCTTC
>TRBJ1-1|TRBV29-1|-|-
CSVERPTAYTEAFF
TGCAGCGTTGAACGACCGACGGCGTACACTGAAGCTTTCTTT
>TRBJ2-5|TRBV11-2|-|many
CASSLTFQETQYF
TGTGCCAGCAGCTTAACCTTCCAAGAGACCCAGTACTTC